This T cell receptor (beta chain) was sequenced in a study of cytomegalovirus exposure and HLA in healthy donors. Turning to this clone: The antigen is unknown.

The PCR ran on 60 Vbeta and 13 Jbeta primers. Some clones are missing from TCRdb's copy, which holds only in-frame ones; the method was immunoSEQ multiplex PCR. The table lists about 140,000 clones, approximately 82% of them singletons, with over 3% in the top ten. J was trimmed by 3 bases and V by 4 bases; bases with no gene match: 9. The CDR3 loop spans 16 amino acids. The germline CDR1 and CDR2 sequences are SGHRS and YFSETQ. Points from the study as a whole: Most TCR sequences proved rare, with some public TCRs found in many donors. The study labeled under 200 TCR beta chains cytomegalovirus-associated.

The genes are TRBV5-1 and TRBJ1-1, with TRBD1 matching 10 bases. The receptor was derived from a man in his forties or fifties in good health and CMV-seronegative. Source material: PBMCs. CDR3 nucleotides: TGCGCCAGCAGCAGGGGTTGGGGACAGGGGTACACTGAAGCTTTCTTT. Translated, it gives CASSRGWGQGYTEAFF. Looking up the rest from reference TRBV5-1 and TRBJ1-1 gives the full variable domain: KAGVTQTPRYLIKTRGQQVTLSCSPISGHRSVSWYQQTPGQGLQFLFEYFSETQRNKGNFPGRFSGRQFSNSRSEMNVSTLELGDSALYLCASSRGWGQGYTEAFFGQGTRLTVV.